The clone carrying this TCR beta chain was counted once. The antigen is unknown. This record comes from a study of cytomegalovirus exposure and HLA in healthy donors. Study in general: Early release data held around 82 million unique TCRs from HLA-typed donors.

The CDR3 is 14 residues long. V gave up 4 bases and J gave up 6 bases, with 14 bases separating them. The germline V gene has CDR1 MNHEY and CDR2 SMNVEV (reference sequence). Study-wide results and limits: CMV serostatus was the sole immune exposure information available. In a later analysis, V- and J-gene trimming of beta chains associated with a DCLRE1C missense variant, replicated independently.

Researchers ran the PCR with 60 Vbeta and 13 Jbeta primers. Repertoires were generated with immunoSEQ multiplex PCR, while TCRdb's copy carries only in-frame clones and drops some. The sample includes 140,000 or so clones, approximately 80% of them seen just once. The specimen sequenced was PBMCs. This chain connects TRBV27 to TRBJ2-3, with D maybe TRBD2 (6 bases). The receptor was isolated from a man in his forties in good health and CMV-seronegative. CDR3: CASSSRGFSDTQYF. Written as DNA, the CDR3 is TGTGCCAGCAGTTCCCGGGGGTTTTCGGATACGCAGTATTTT.